What follows describes a single T cell receptor (beta chain). Antigen: not known. The assay was immunoSEQ multiplex PCR, and TCRdb's table has in-frame clones only and misses some. The sample records about 140,000 clones, 75% to 90% being singletons. The CDR3 runs to 13 residues. Germline V lookup: CDR1 SGHNT, CDR2 YENEEA. V shed 5 bases and J 9 bases; nucleotides not matched to a gene: 9. The data are from a study of T cell responses to AZD1222 COVID-19 vaccine. Study in general: Second-dose groups at about 4 or about 12 weeks were pooled. General study findings and limits: White British donors predominated, females outnumbered males, and clonal diversity was possibly underestimated. Across the whole spike, CD4 TCRs peaked at regions 160-218 and 743-854.

V gene TRBV11-3 combines with J gene TRBJ1-1; 7 nucleotides align to TRBD1. The TCR comes from an adult in good health. The specimen was peripheral blood, collected on day 0 of AZD1222 vaccination. The CDR3 DNA sequence: TGTGCCAGCAGCACCAGGGGGGGGGCGAAAGCTTTCTTT. Translating it yields CASSTRGGAKAFF.